Sequencing of this T cell receptor beta chain was carried out in a study of blood T cell repertoires in COVID-19 (dated by TCRdb to 2019 to 2021). With respect to the entire study: Collaborator samples came from the United States, Italy and Spain and covered acute and convalescent phases of COVID-19. The material from the prospective study consisted of cDNA or gDNA derived from T cells, B-cell-depleted T cells, or PBMCs. Deeply sampled blood TCRbeta repertoires from subjects exposed to, actively infected with, or recovered from COVID-19 were included in the dataset. A freely available public database, intended as a resource for researchers studying the immune response to SARS-CoV-2, is where the repertoires were released. Samples were obtained from the ongoing ImmuneRACE study (first 160 participants) and from 1,254 subjects provided by 6 global collaborators. Nearly every sample came with metadata listing a de-identified subject ID, COVID-19 status, age in years and sex. Where available, HLA class I and class II types were obtained from metadata supplied by the sample provider rather than from assay-based typing.

The immunoSEQ Assay, a bias-controlled multiplex PCR, was used to amplify TCRbeta CDR3 regions from genomic DNA. Turning to the authors' computational methods: The number of nucleated cells in each sample was estimated from the amplification of reference gene primers within the assay. Sequence reads were collapsed and filtered to measure the absolute abundance of every unique TCRbeta CDR3 rearrangement. For each sample, productive Simpson clonality was calculated as the square root of Simpson's diversity index across productive rearrangements. Drawn from immuneACCESS, this table holds only the in-frame rearrangements with V and J called that TCRdb kept. Clones are partly lost; checked studies trace under half to an unresolved V gene and leave the rest unexplained. The V and J calls and clone size are taken from that table; D and trimming were inferred from the DNA. For this sample there are more than 85,000 clones; 84% appear just once. The top ten hold approximately 4.5% of the sample.

Comment on this clone: No cognate antigen has been identified for it. Per-base quality was not reported, and no clone a single base away is much larger than it.

Results the study describes overall, beyond this receptor: The quantity of clinical and demographic metadata differed by source and by participant and was supplied without curation.

Reading from cysteine to phenylalanine, the CDR3 counts 16 amino acids. The retained sequence is limited to the CDR3, 48 bases, with the frame set at the first base. Trimming takes 3 bases off V and 3 bases off J; junction bases not matched to a gene: 7. CDR1 and CDR2, looked up from the germline V gene, are MDHEN and SYDVKM. The collaborating institutions used their own protocols to collect whole blood in K2EDTA tubes. Collaborator samples were shipped for TCRbeta analysis as frozen whole blood, isolated PBMCs, or DNA extracted from either sample type. The TCR comes from a human donor in a cohort sampled during active COVID-19. The sequenced material came from peripheral blood. This sequence uses TRBV28 and TRBJ2-3; TRBD1 aligns with 9 central bases. The DNA is TGTGCCAGCAGTTTCTACCGGGACAGGGATACAGATACGCAGTATTTT. The encoded protein is CASSFYRDRDTDTQYF.